Sequencing of this TCR beta chain was carried out in a study of technical replicates of blood from several donors. The CDR3 sequence is 15 residues long. V lost 5 bases to trimming and J lost 0 bases, with 11 bases between them. CDR1 and CDR2 (germline): LNHDA, SQIVND (reference sequence). TCRdb's table, derived via immunoSEQ multiplex PCR, lists solely in-frame clones and lacks some. The table has more than 65,000 clones, nearly 97% seen once. The chain links TRBV19 to TRBJ2-4, with D tentatively TRBD1 (6 bases). Sequenced input: T cells isolated from PBMCs. The receptor was derived from a human donor in good health. The CDR3, as DNA: TGTGCCAGTAGTGCACAGGGTAAAGCCAAAAACATTCAGTACTTC. Protein sequence: CASSAQGKAKNIQYF.